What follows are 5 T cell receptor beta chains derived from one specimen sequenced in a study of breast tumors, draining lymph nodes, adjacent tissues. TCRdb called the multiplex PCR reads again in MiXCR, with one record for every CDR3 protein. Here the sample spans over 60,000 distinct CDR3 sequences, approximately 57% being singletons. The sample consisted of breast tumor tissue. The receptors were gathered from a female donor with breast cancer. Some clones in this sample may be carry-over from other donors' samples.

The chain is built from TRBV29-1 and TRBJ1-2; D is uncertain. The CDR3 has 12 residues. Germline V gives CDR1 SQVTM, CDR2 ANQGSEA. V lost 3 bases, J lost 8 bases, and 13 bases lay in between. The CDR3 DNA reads TGCAGCGTTGAGGCCCTCTCGGGGGGCTACACCTTC. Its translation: CSVEALSGGYTF.

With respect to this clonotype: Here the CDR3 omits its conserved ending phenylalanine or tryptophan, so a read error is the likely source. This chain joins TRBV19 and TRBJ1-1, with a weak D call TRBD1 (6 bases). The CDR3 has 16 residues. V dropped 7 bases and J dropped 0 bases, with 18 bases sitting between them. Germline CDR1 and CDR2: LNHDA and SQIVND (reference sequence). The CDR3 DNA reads TGTGCCAGTAAACCGGGACACACACTCTTGAACACTGAAGCTTTCCTT. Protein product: CASKPGHTLLNTEAFL.

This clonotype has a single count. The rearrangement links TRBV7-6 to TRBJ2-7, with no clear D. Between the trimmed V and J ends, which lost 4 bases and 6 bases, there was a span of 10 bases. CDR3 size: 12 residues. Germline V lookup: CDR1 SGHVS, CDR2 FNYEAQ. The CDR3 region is CASSSASSEQYF. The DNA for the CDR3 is TGTGCCAGCAGCTCCGCTAGTTCCGAGCAGTACTTC.

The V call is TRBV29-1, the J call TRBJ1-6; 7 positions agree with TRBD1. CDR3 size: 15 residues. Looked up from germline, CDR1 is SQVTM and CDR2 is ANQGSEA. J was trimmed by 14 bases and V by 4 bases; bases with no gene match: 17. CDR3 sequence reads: CSVGDSVNYGYTLHF. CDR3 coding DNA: TGCAGCGTTGGGGACAGCGTTAACTATGGCTACACCCTCCACTTT.

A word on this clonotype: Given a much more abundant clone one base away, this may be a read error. CDR3 region: CASSYSTPSYSEQFF. The CDR3 nucleotides are TGTGCCAGCAGTTACTCGACTCCCTCCTACAGTGAGCAGTTCTTC. The V call is TRBV6-6, the J call TRBJ2-1, with D uncertain. The CDR3 length is 15 residues. Germline CDR1 MNHNY, CDR2 SVGAGI (reference sequence).